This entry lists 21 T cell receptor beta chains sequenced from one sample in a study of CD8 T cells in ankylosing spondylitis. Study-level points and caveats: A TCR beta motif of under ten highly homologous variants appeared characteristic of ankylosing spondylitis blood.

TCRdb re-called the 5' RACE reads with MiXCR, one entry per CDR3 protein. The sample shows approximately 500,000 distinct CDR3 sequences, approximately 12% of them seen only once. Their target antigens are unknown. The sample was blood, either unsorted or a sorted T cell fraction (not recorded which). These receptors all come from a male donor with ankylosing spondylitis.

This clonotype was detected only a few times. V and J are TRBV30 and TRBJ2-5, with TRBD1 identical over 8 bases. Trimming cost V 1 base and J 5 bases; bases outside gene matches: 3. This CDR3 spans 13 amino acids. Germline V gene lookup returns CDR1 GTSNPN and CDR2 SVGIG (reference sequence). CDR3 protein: CAWSGTGKETQYF. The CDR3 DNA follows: TGTGCCTGGAGTGGGACAGGGAAGGAGACCCAGTACTTC.

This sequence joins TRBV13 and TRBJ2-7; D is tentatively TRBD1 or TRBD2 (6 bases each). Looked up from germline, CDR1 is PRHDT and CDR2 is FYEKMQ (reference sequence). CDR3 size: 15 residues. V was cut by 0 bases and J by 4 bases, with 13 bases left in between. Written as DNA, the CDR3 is TGTGCCAGCAGCTTAGGTCCGGGGGCAAGGTACGAGCAGTACGTC. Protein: CASSLGPGARYEQYV.

The DNA for the CDR3 is TGTGCCAGCAGCCAACGAGCGGGAGCGGGATACAATGAGCAGTTCTTC. Translated, it gives CASSQRAGAGYNEQFF. The gene calls are TRBV14 and TRBJ2-1; 8 bases are shared with TRBD2. This CDR3 is 16 amino acids long. V shed 2 bases, J shed 4 bases, and the junction held 7 bases outside the gene matches. Germline loops: CDR1 SGHDN, CDR2 FVKESK.

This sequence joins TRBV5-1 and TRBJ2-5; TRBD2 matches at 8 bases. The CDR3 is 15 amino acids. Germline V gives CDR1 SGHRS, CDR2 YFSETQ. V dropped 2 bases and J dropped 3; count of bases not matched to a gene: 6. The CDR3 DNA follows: TGCGCCAGCAGCTTTGCCGGGACTAGGGAAGAGACCCAGTACTTC. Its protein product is CASSFAGTREETQYF.

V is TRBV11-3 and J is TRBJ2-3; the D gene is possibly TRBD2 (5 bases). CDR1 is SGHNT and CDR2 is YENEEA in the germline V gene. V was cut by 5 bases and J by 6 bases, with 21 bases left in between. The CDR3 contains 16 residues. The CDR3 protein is CASSEWTLRDGDTQYF. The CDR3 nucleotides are TGTGCCAGCAGCGAATGGACTCTCCGGGATGGGGATACGCAGTATTTT.

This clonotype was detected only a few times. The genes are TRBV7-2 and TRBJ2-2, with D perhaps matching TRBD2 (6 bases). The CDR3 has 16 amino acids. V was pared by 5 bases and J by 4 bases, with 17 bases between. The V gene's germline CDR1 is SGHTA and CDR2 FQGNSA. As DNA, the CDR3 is TGTGCCAGCAGCGTCCGGGACTTCTCGCCCACCGGGGAGCTGTTTTTT. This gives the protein CASSVRDFSPTGELFF. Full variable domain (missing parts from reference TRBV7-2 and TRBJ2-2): GAGVSQSPSNKVTEKGKDVELRCDPISGHTALYWYRQSLGQGLEFLIYFQGNSAPDKSGLPSDRFSAERTGGSVSTLTIQRTQQEDSAVYLCASSVRDFSPTGELFFGEGSRLTVL.

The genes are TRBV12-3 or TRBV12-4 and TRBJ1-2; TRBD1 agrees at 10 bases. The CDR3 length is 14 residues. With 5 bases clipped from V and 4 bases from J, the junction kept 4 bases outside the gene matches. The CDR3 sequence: CASSRQGASYGYTF. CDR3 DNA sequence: TGTGCCAGCAGTCGACAGGGGGCAAGCTATGGCTACACCTTC.

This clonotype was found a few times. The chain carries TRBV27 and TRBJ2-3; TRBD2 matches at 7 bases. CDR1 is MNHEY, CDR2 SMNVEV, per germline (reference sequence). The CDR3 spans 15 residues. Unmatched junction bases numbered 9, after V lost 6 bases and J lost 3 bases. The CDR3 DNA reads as TGTGCCAGCAGCCAGACTAGCCTTTGGACAGATACGCAGTATTTT. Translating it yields CASSQTSLWTDTQYF.

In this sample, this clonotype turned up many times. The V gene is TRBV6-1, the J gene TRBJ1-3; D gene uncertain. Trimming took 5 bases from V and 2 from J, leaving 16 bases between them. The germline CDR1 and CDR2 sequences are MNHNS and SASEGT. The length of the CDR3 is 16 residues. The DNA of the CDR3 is TGTGCCAGCAGTCTCCCGGCGGGCCCTGCTGGAAACACCATATATTTT. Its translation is CASSLPAGPAGNTIYF.

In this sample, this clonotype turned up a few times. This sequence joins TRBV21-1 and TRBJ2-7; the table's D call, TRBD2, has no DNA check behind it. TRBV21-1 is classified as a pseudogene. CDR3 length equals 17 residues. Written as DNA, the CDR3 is TGTGCCAGCAGCAAAGCCCTCCTAGCGGGACCATCCTACGAGCAGTACTTC. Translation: CASSKALLAGPSYEQYF.

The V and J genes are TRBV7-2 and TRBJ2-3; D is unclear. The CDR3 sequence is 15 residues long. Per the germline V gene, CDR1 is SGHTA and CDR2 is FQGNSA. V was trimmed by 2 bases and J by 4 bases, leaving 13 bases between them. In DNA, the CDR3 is TGTGCCAGCAGCTTAACGGGCGGTAACGCAGATACGCAGTATTTT. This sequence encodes CASSLTGGNADTQYF.

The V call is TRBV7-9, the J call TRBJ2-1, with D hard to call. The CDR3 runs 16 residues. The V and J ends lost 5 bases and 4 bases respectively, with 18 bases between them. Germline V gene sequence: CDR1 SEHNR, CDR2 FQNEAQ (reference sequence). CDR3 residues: CASSPYLVAEYNEQFF. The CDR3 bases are TGTGCCAGCAGCCCCTATCTCGTGGCCGAGTACAATGAGCAGTTCTTC.

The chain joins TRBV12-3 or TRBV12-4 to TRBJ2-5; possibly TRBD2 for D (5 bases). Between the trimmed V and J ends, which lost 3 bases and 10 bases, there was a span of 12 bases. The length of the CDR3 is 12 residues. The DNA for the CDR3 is TGTGCCAGCAGTTTTGCTAGCCGTAACCAGTACTTC. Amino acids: CASSFASRNQYF.

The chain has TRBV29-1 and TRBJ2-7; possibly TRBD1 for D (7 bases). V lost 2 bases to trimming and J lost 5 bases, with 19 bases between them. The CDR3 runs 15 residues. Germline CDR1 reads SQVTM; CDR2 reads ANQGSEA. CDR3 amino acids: CSVEYMEGARDEQYF. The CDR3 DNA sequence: TGCAGCGTTGAATATATGGAGGGGGCGAGGGACGAGCAGTACTTC.

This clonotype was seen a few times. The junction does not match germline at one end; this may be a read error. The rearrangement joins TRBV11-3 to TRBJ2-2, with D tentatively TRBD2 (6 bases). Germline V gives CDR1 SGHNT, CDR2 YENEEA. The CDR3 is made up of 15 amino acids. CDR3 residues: CASSSRDRDSWELFF. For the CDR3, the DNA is TGTGCGAGCAGCTCCCGGGACCGGGACTCCTGGGAGCTGTTTTTT.

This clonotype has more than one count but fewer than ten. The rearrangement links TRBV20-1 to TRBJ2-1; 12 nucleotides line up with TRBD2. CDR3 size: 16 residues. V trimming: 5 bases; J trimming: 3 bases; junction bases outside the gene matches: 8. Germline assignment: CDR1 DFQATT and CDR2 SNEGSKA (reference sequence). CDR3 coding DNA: TGCAGTGCTTTCCCAAGGACTAGCGGGAACTACAATGAGCAGTTCTTC. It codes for CSAFPRTSGNYNEQFF.

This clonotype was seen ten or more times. The CDR3 DNA follows: TGCGCCAGCAGCTTCACTAGCGGGAGGTACGAGCAGTACTTC. Protein: CASSFTSGRYEQYF. The rearrangement joins TRBV5-1 to TRBJ2-7, with TRBD2 matching over 12 bases. CDR1 is SGHRS and CDR2 is YFSETQ in the germline V gene. This CDR3 has 14 amino acids. V lost 2 bases, J lost 4 bases, and 1 base stayed unmatched.

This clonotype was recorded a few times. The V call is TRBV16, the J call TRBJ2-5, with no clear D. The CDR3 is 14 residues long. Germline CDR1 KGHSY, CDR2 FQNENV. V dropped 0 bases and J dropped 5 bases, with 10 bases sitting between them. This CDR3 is CASSQSKRVETQYF. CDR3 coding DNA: TGTGCCAGCAGCCAATCAAAAAGGGTGGAGACCCAGTACTTC.

CDR3: CASRIRSSGRVGNEQFF. The CDR3 DNA reads TGTGCCAGCAGGATTAGGTCTAGCGGGAGGGTAGGAAATGAGCAGTTCTTC. The gene calls are TRBV7-6 and TRBJ2-1; 12 nucleotides line up with TRBD2. This CDR3 has 17 amino acids. Germline V gene lookup returns CDR1 SGHVS and CDR2 FNYEAQ. V lost 6 bases to trimming and J lost 7 bases; unmatched junction nucleotides: 13.

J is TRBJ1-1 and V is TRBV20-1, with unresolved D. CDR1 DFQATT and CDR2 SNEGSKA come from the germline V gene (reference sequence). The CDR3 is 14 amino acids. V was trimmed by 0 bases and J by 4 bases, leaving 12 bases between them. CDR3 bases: TGCAGTGCTAGAGAATCCAAGGGCTTCACTGAAGCTTTCTTT. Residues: CSARESKGFTEAFF.

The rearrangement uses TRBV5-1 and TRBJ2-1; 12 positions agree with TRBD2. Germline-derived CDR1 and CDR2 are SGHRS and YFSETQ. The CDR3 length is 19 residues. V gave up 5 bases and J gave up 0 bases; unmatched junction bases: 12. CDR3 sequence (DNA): TGCGCCAGCAGTTCTCCGGGACTAGCGGGTAGGAGCTCCTACAATGAGCAGTTCTTC. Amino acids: CASSSPGLAGRSSYNEQFF.